Detailed here is one T cell receptor (beta chain). The sample is drawn from a study of CD8+ T cells in alopecia areata. Across the whole study: A regimen of oral tofacitinib, 5 to 10 mg twice daily, was given to treated patients. Affected scalp percentage determined the severity score of treated patients.

In germline, CDR1 is SGHDT, CDR2 YYEEEE. The CDR3 contains 14 residues. V lost 4 bases and J lost 2; bases outside the gene matches: 5. Treatment given: oral pan-JAK inhibitor, 5-10 mg twice daily. Investigators isolated RNA and reverse transcribed it into cDNA to act as the sequencing template. The method was immunoSEQ multiplex PCR; TCRdb's version includes in-frame clones alone and lacks a portion of them. Of under 200,000 clones in the sample, around 59% were seen once. The TCR comes from a human donor with alopecia areata. The V call is TRBV5-6, the J call TRBJ1-2; 7 nucleotides match TRBD1. The sample here was CD4+ T cells sorted from blood, taken at week 24, from a patient treated with tofacitinib. The CDR3 DNA is TGTGCCAGCAGCCGGGACAGACAAAACTATGGCTACACCTTC. Translating it yields CASSRDRQNYGYTF.